These 18 T cell receptor beta chains were all obtained from the same sample, sequenced in a study of blood T cell repertoires in COVID-19. Only in-frame clones appear in the TCRdb table, and some are missing; sequencing was by immunoSEQ multiplex PCR. Altogether 70,000 to 90,000 clones are present, nearly 90% being singletons, with the ten largest covering approximately 29%. Material: peripheral blood. These receptors originate from a man between 50 and 59 years old with acute or convalescent COVID-19.

This chain joins TRBV14 and TRBJ2-2; the D gene is possibly TRBD1 (6 bases). The CDR3 is 15 residues long. CDR1 and CDR2 (germline): SGHDN, FVKESK. V shed 6 bases and J shed 0 bases, with 11 bases lying between them. DNA for the CDR3: TGTGCCAGCAGGCCTAGGACAGCGAACACCGGGGAGCTGTTTTTT. Amino acids: CASRPRTANTGELFF. The full variable domain, completed using reference TRBV14 and TRBJ2-2, is EAGVTQFPSHSVIEKGQTVTLRCDPISGHDNLYWYRRVMGKEIKFLLHFVKESKQDESGMPNNRFLAERTGGTYSTLKVQPAELEDSGVYFCASRPRTANTGELFFGEGSRLTVL.

This chain joins TRBV5-1 and TRBJ1-6; 7 positions agree with TRBD1. The ends lost 4 bases at V and 7 bases at J; junction bases unmatched: 11. The germline V gene has CDR1 SGHRS and CDR2 YFSETQ. The CDR3 has 16 amino acids. CDR3 region: CASSLRQGVGNSPLHF. The CDR3 coding sequence is TGCGCCAGCAGCCTACGACAGGGAGTAGGCAATTCACCCCTCCACTTT.

The chain has TRBV5-6 and TRBJ1-1, with D possibly TRBD1 on 5 matching bases. The CDR3 extends over 18 amino acids. V was pared by 1 base and J by 0 bases, with 19 bases between. Germline V lookup: CDR1 SGHDT, CDR2 YYEEEE. The CDR3 nucleotides read TGTGCCAGCAGCTTGAGGGGCTATGCCCACCCTATGAACACTGAAGCTTTCTTT. Translation gives CASSLRGYAHPMNTEAFF.

There are many counts of this clone. V gene TRBV19 combines with J gene TRBJ1-2; TRBD1 aligns across 7 bases. V dropped 7 bases and J dropped 4; count of bases not matched to a gene: 12. There are 15 residues in the CDR3. CDR1 is LNHDA, CDR2 SQIVND, per germline (reference sequence). The CDR3 here is CASIPERGRAYGYTF. In nucleotides, the CDR3 is TGTGCCAGTATCCCCGAGAGGGGGCGCGCCTATGGCTACACCTTC.

This chain uses TRBV6-5 with TRBJ2-2, with 7 bases aligning to TRBD2. The trim removed 9 bases at V and 2 bases at J, leaving 3 bases unmatched. The CDR3 extends over 13 amino acids. Per germline, CDR1 MNHEY and CDR2 SVGAGI. As DNA, the CDR3 is TGTGCCAGGCTAGCGGACAACACCGGGGAGCTGTTTTTT. Its translation is CARLADNTGELFF.

The V gene is TRBV27, the J gene TRBJ1-1; 8 bases align to TRBD1. Germline V CDR1 and CDR2: MNHEY, SMNVEV (reference sequence). The V gene end was trimmed by 5 bases and the J gene end by 5 bases; junction bases not matched to a gene: 7. This CDR3 is built from 14 residues. CDR3 protein: CASSLRQGATEAFF. As DNA, the CDR3 is TGTGCCAGCAGTCTACGCCAGGGGGCGACTGAAGCTTTCTTT.

This chain connects TRBV11-2 to TRBJ2-2; D might be TRBD2 (5 bases). Germline loops: CDR1 SGHAT, CDR2 FQNNGV. The CDR3 spans 17 residues. V was clipped by 4 bases and J by 2 bases, with 17 bases between them. The CDR3 spells CASSYRRGWGNTGELFF. CDR3 bases: TGTGCCAGCAGCTATCGAAGAGGGTGGGGAAACACCGGGGAGCTGTTTTTT.

J is TRBJ2-1 and V is TRBV10-3; 8 bases fit TRBD2. CDR1 and CDR2 from the germline V gene are ENHRY and SYGVKD. CDR3 length equals 14 residues. V was pared by 3 bases and J by 5 bases, with 3 bases of the junction left unmatched. The DNA for the CDR3 is TGTGCCATCAGTGATTACGGGGGGGACAATGAGCAGTTCTTC. Encoded protein: CAISDYGGDNEQFF.

The rearrangement uses TRBV5-1 and TRBJ1-1; D perhaps matches TRBD1 (5 bases). The V gene's germline CDR1 is SGHRS and CDR2 YFSETQ. The V and J ends lost 3 bases and 2 bases respectively, with 11 bases between them. The CDR3 runs to 14 residues. The CDR3 sequence: CASSSQGDNTEAFF. The CDR3 coding sequence is TGCGCCAGCAGCTCTCAGGGTGACAACACTGAAGCTTTCTTT.

The V and J genes are TRBV5-1 and TRBJ2-7, with 10 bases fitting TRBD1. The V gene's germline CDR1 is SGHRS and CDR2 YFSETQ. CDR3 length: 15 amino acids. Trimming cost V 0 bases and J 6 bases; bases outside gene matches: 6. The CDR3 region is CASSLGGTGAPEQYF. The CDR3 DNA reads TGCGCCAGCAGCTTGGGAGGGACAGGGGCCCCCGAGCAGTACTTC.

This clone came up once. V is TRBV19 and J is TRBJ1-3, with TRBD1 matching over 7 bases. The CDR3 spans 14 residues. J lost 0 bases, V lost 8 bases, and 4 bases had no gene match. CDR1 is LNHDA and CDR2 is SQIVND in the germline V gene (reference sequence). This chain's CDR3 is CASRQGPSGNTIYF. The CDR3 nucleotides are TGTGCCAGTCGACAGGGCCCCTCTGGAAACACCATATATTTT.

This chain uses TRBV7-3 with TRBJ1-2, with TRBD1 matching 10 bases. Germline CDR1 is SGHTA and CDR2 is FQGTGA. With V trimmed by 5 bases and J by 7 bases, 7 bases remained unmatched. The length of the CDR3 is 14 residues. The CDR3 is CASSQGQGNGGYTF. In DNA form, the CDR3 reads TGTGCCAGCAGCCAGGGACAGGGGAATGGTGGCTACACCTTC. Supplemented by reference TRBV7-3 and TRBJ1-2, the full variable domain reads GAGVSQTPSNKVTEKGKYVELRCDPISGHTALYWYRQSLGQGPEFLIYFQGTGAADDSGLPNDRFFAVRPEGSVSTLKIQRTERGDSAVYLCASSQGQGNGGYTFGSGTRLTVV.

This rearrangement joins TRBV6-5 to TRBJ1-2; a weak D match, TRBD1 (6 bases). Trimming left V 6 bases short and J 4 bases short, with 18 bases between. The CDR3 is 15 residues long. CDR1 and CDR2 from the germline V gene are MNHEY and SVGAGI. CDR3 sequence (DNA): TGTGCCAGCAGGGGGGACGGGCAGGGGCGCTATGGCTACACCTTC. Encoded protein: CASRGDGQGRYGYTF.

This chain links TRBV27 with TRBJ1-3, with unresolved D. There are 16 residues in the CDR3. Germline CDR1 MNHEY, CDR2 SMNVEV (reference sequence). Trimming removed 4 bases from V and 0 bases from J, with 13 bases in between. The CDR3 nucleotides are TGTGCCAGCAGTTCCGCTCAGGCCAACTCTGGAAACACCATATATTTT. It is translated as CASSSAQANSGNTIYF.

This chain links TRBV6-5 with TRBJ2-2; no reliable D call. Trimming cost V 2 bases and J 0 bases, with 7 bases left between them. The CDR3 runs 15 residues. Germline lookup yields CDR1 MNHEY and CDR2 SVGAGI. For the CDR3, the DNA is TGTGCCAGCAGTTACAGTCACTCGAACACCGGGGAGCTGTTTTTT. Protein product: CASSYSHSNTGELFF.

On this clone itself: The junction departs from the called germline gene at one end, perhaps through a read error. The rearrangement uses TRBV24-1 and TRBJ1-2; 7 bases are shared with TRBD1. In germline, CDR1 is KGHDR, CDR2 SFDVKD. There are 12 residues in the CDR3. In DNA form, the CDR3 reads TGTGCCACCAGTGATTTGGCCGGACAGGTCACTTTC. Encoded protein: CATSDLAGQVTF.

V usage is TRBV14 and J usage is TRBJ1-2; D possibly corresponds to TRBD1 (5 bases). CDR3 length: 12 residues. Germline assignment: CDR1 SGHDN and CDR2 FVKESK. Trimming took off 5 bases at V and 8 bases at J, with 12 bases between the two ends. CDR3 nucleotide sequence: TGTGCCAGCAGCGTACGGGGGGGAGGCTACACCTTC. Translated: CASSVRGGGYTF. Variable domain in full (rest from reference TRBV14 and TRBJ1-2): EAGVTQFPSHSVIEKGQTVTLRCDPISGHDNLYWYRRVMGKEIKFLLHFVKESKQDESGMPNNRFLAERTGGTYSTLKVQPAELEDSGVYFCASSVRGGGYTFGSGTRLTVV.

In its sample, this clone was seen a few times. The gene calls are TRBV4-1 and TRBJ1-4; the D is unclear. V lost 0 bases and J 7 bases, leaving 9 bases between the germline ends. Germline-derived CDR1 and CDR2 are MGHRA and YSYEKL. The CDR3 is 14 residues long. The CDR3 DNA follows: TGCGCCAGCAGCCAAGACCCGGGGAGTGAAAAACTGTTTTTT. Translation gives CASSQDPGSEKLFF.